The 22 T cell receptor beta chains reported below all come from one sample, sequenced in a study of OX40 agonist ivuxolimab in advanced cancers. Library method: the immunoSEQ multiplex PCR assay. The immuneACCESS repertoire file appears here via TCRdb, limited to in-frame rearrangements. These files lack a portion of the clones; in checked studies, under half of the deficit traces to unresolved V genes, and the cause of the others is not known. The sample includes around 26,000 clones, with 76% observed a single time. 11% to 15% of the sample is taken by the ten largest. Sequencing was performed on CD4+ or CD8+ T cells sorted from blood, taken in a trial of the OX40 agonist ivuxolimab. These receptors were collected from an adult with an advanced solid tumor such as melanoma, head and neck, liver or kidney cancer.

This clone was seen a few times. J is TRBJ2-3 and V is TRBV4-3; D is perhaps TRBD1 (6 bases). Germline loops: CDR1 LGHNA, CDR2 YSLEER. The CDR3 totals 14 residues. Trimming took 0 bases from V and 5 from J, leaving 9 bases between them. The CDR3 region has the DNA TGCGCCAGCAGCCAAGAGGCCAGGGGAGATACGCAGTATTTT. Its translation: CASSQEARGDTQYF.

This chain links TRBV6-5 with TRBJ1-2; possibly TRBD1 for D (6 bases). Trimming removed 7 bases at V and 7 bases at J, with 19 bases between. The CDR3 contains 14 residues. The germline gives CDR1 MNHEY, CDR2 SVGAGI. The CDR3 DNA reads TGTGCCAGCACTCTTACCCCAGGGGAGGGTGGCTACACCTTC. It encodes CASTLTPGEGGYTF.

The chain has TRBV7-3 and TRBJ1-5; no definite D call. The V end was cut by 6 bases, the J end by 6 bases, with 18 bases between. The CDR3 totals 15 residues. CDR1 is SGHTA and CDR2 is FQGTGA in the germline V gene. The CDR3 sequence: CASSHNSYTLQPQHF. Written as DNA, the CDR3 is TGTGCCAGCAGTCACAATTCATACACGCTTCAGCCCCAGCATTTT.

This clone appeared a few times. This rearrangement joins TRBV30 to TRBJ2-7; D may correspond to TRBD1 or TRBD2 (5 bases each). V gave up 2 bases and J gave up 0 bases, with 14 bases separating them. The CDR3 is 15 amino acids. CDR1 and CDR2 from the germline V gene are GTSNPN and SVGIG (reference sequence). The CDR3 sequence is CAWSSGTDSSYEQYF. In DNA, the CDR3 is TGTGCCTGGAGTTCCGGGACGGATAGCTCCTACGAGCAGTACTTC. Full variable domain (rest looked up from reference TRBV30 and TRBJ2-7): SQTIHQWPATLVQPVGSPLSLECTVEGTSNPNLYWYRQAAGRGLQLLFYSVGIGQISSEVPQNLSASRPQDRQFILSSKKLLLSDSGFYLCAWSSGTDSSYEQYFGPGTRLTVT.

V and J are TRBV25-1 and TRBJ1-2; D possibly corresponds to TRBD1 (5 bases). Trimming stripped 9 bases from V and 8 bases from J, with 19 bases between. CDR1 MGHDK and CDR2 SYGVNS come from the germline V gene. The CDR3 is 13 residues long. CDR3 nucleotide sequence: TGTGCCAGATCGGGAGGGGATTTGGGGGGCTACACCTTC. Translated, it gives CARSGGDLGGYTF.

The V call is TRBV6-1, the J call TRBJ2-7, with 8 positions matching TRBD1. Germline V CDR1 and CDR2: MNHNS, SASEGT. This CDR3 is built from 15 residues. Germline trimming cut 5 bases from V and 2 bases from J; bases unmatched to any gene: 8. The CDR3 spells CASSRPGTGTYEQYF. The DNA of the CDR3 is TGTGCCAGCAGTCGGCCCGGGACAGGAACCTACGAGCAGTACTTC.

This clone was seen just once. V gene TRBV18 combines with J gene TRBJ1-5, with no clear D. Germline-derived CDR1 and CDR2 are KGHSH and LQKENI. Trimming pared 3 bases from V and 2 bases from J, leaving 8 bases between. The CDR3 is 14 amino acids. CDR3 DNA sequence: TGTGCCAGCTCACCGCAGGCAGGCAATCAGCCCCAGCATTTT. Amino acid sequence: CASSPQAGNQPQHF.

This clone appeared once. The chain recombines TRBV2 with TRBJ1-2, with 8 bases that match TRBD1. The CDR3 totals 12 residues. CDR1 SNHLY and CDR2 FYNNEI come from the germline V gene. The junction had 4 bases not matched to a gene; V was cut back by 8 bases and J by 5 bases. Here the CDR3 DNA reads TGTGCCAGCCAAGGACAGGGATATGGCTACACCTTC. Its protein product is CASQGQGYGYTF.

The chain links TRBV4-3 to TRBJ2-1; D is undetermined. Germline CDR1 and CDR2: LGHNA and YSLEER. This CDR3 contains 14 residues. The V end was cut by 4 bases, the J end by 10 bases, with 17 bases between. Here the CDR3 reads CASSPGGFSLEQFF. In DNA, the CDR3 is TGCGCCAGCAGCCCCGGCGGCTTCTCCTTGGAGCAGTTCTTC.

The chain couples TRBV10-3 to TRBJ1-3; the D is unclear. The CDR3 has 14 residues. Trimming took 6 bases from V and 0 from J, leaving 9 bases between them. Germline CDR1 reads ENHRY; CDR2 reads SYGVKD. The CDR3 reads CAISPAFSGNTIYF. CDR3 sequence (DNA): TGTGCCATCAGCCCAGCCTTCTCTGGAAACACCATATATTTT.

In this sample, this clone turned up a few times. The rearrangement links TRBV7-2 to TRBJ2-3; 8 bases are shared with TRBD2. Germline-derived CDR1 and CDR2 are SGHTA and FQGNSA. J gave up 1 base and V 8 bases, and 2 bases lay outside the gene matches. The CDR3 totals 13 residues. The CDR3 DNA is TGTGCCAGCGGAGCGGGGGGCACAGATACGCAGTATTTT. Protein product: CASGAGGTDTQYF.

J is TRBJ2-3 and V is TRBV11-1; TRBD2 matches 9 bases. Trimming removed 2 bases from V and 3 bases from J; junction bases left unmatched: 6. CDR3 length equals 16 residues. CDR1 and CDR2 from the germline V gene are SGHAT and FQDESV (reference sequence). For the CDR3, the DNA is TGTGCCAGCAGCTTACGTCTAGCGGGGCGAACAGATACGCAGTATTTT. Translated: CASSLRLAGRTDTQYF.

The chain combines TRBV6-5 with TRBJ2-7; D may match TRBD1 or TRBD2 (5 bases each). Trimming removed 8 bases at V and 0 bases at J, with 14 bases between. CDR1 is MNHEY and CDR2 is SVGAGI in the germline V gene. The CDR3 has 14 amino acids. The CDR3 spells CASSLGGSSYEQYF. The CDR3 region has the DNA TGTGCCAGCTCCCTTGGGGGATCCTCCTACGAGCAGTACTTC.

The V and J genes are TRBV6-5 and TRBJ2-5; 10 nucleotides align to TRBD2. V gave up 0 bases and J gave up 5 bases; unmatched junction bases: 6. There are 16 residues in the CDR3. Germline CDR1 reads MNHEY; CDR2 reads SVGAGI. The CDR3, as DNA: TGTGCCAGCAGTTACTCCCCTAGCGGGGGATGGGAGACCCAGTACTTC. Translated: CASSYSPSGGWETQYF.

The chain joins TRBV10-3 to TRBJ2-7, with unresolved D. Germline-derived CDR1 and CDR2 are ENHRY and SYGVKD. The CDR3 is 16 amino acids. V was shortened by 3 bases and J by 2 bases, with 17 bases between the two germline ends. As DNA, the CDR3 is TGTGCCATCAGTGATACAGACAATGGGTGGACCTACGAGCAGTACTTC. Its protein is CAISDTDNGWTYEQYF.

The J gene is TRBJ2-5, the V gene TRBV9; tentatively, D is TRBD1 or TRBD2 (7 bases each). This CDR3 is 16 amino acids long. With 0 bases removed from V and 5 bases from J, the gap between germline ends came to 17 bases. Germline V CDR1 and CDR2: SGDLS, YYNGEE. The DNA of the CDR3 is TGTGCCAGCAGCGTAGCTAGCGGACAGGCCTCCGAGACCCAGTACTTC. Translating it yields CASSVASGQASETQYF.

The chain recombines TRBV30 with TRBJ1-1; 7 nucleotides line up with TRBD1. Germline loops: CDR1 GTSNPN, CDR2 SVGIG (reference sequence). With 0 bases clipped from V and 13 bases from J, the junction kept 11 bases outside the gene matches. The CDR3 sequence is 13 residues long. The CDR3 bases are TGTGCCTGGAGTGTACAGGGGCCAACGCGGGTTTTCTTT. Protein: CAWSVQGPTRVFF.

The chain employs TRBV4-2 and TRBJ1-2; 8 nucleotides line up with TRBD1. CDR1 is LGHNA, CDR2 YNFKEQ, per germline. The CDR3 is 15 residues long. V gave up 3 bases and J gave up 3 bases; unmatched junction bases: 6. CDR3 residues: CASSQTTGGDYGYTF. The CDR3 nucleotides read TGTGCCAGCAGCCAGACCACAGGGGGGGACTATGGCTACACCTTC.

The chain couples TRBV19 to TRBJ1-2; TRBD1 matches 7 bases. This CDR3 spans 14 amino acids. Germline values: CDR1 LNHDA, CDR2 SQIVND (reference sequence). The V gene end was trimmed by 4 bases and the J gene end by 7 bases; junction bases not matched to a gene: 9. The CDR3 loop reads CASSTRQGASGYTF. CDR3 sequence (DNA): TGTGCCAGTAGTACTCGACAGGGAGCAAGTGGCTACACCTTC. Full variable domain (outside the CDR3, taken from reference TRBV19 and TRBJ1-2): DGGITQSPKYLFRKEGQNVTLSCEQNLNHDAMYWYRQDPGQGLRLIYYSQIVNDFQKGDIAEGYSVSREKKESFPLTVTSAQKNPTAFYLCASSTRQGASGYTFGSGTRLTVV.

The chain combines TRBV6-5 with TRBJ1-2; maybe TRBD1 (6 bases). The V end lost 5 bases, the J end lost 4 bases, and 11 bases lay between the germline ends. CDR3 length: 13 amino acids. CDR1 is MNHEY and CDR2 is SVGAGI in the germline V gene. This chain's CDR3 is CASSDGQFYGYTF. CDR3 in DNA: TGTGCCAGCAGTGACGGACAGTTCTATGGCTACACCTTC.

The chain links TRBV5-4 to TRBJ2-3; 8 nucleotides line up with TRBD2. Germline CDR1 and CDR2: SGHNT and YYREEE (reference sequence). V was pared by 4 bases and J by 0 bases, with 4 bases of the junction left unmatched. This CDR3 spans 15 amino acids. CDR3 nucleotides: TGTGCCAGCAGCCCGGGGGGGCGAAGCACAGATACGCAGTATTTT. This encodes CASSPGGRSTDTQYF. Complete variable domain (other parts from reference TRBV5-4 and TRBJ2-3): ETGVTQSPTHLIKTRGQQVTLRCSSQSGHNTVSWYQQALGQGPQFIFQYYREEENGRGNFPPRFSGLQFPNYSSELNVNALELDDSALYLCASSPGGRSTDTQYFGPGTRLTVL.

The chain uses TRBV7-9 and TRBJ2-1, with D perhaps assigned TRBD1 or TRBD2 (5 bases each). Germline V gene data show CDR1 as SEHNR and CDR2 as FQNEAQ (reference sequence). The CDR3 covers 15 residues. The germline V and J ends were trimmed by 5 bases and 0 bases, with 11 bases remaining between them. The CDR3 loop is CASSPKGTSYNEQFF. DNA of the CDR3: TGTGCCAGCAGCCCTAAGGGGACCTCCTACAATGAGCAGTTCTTC.